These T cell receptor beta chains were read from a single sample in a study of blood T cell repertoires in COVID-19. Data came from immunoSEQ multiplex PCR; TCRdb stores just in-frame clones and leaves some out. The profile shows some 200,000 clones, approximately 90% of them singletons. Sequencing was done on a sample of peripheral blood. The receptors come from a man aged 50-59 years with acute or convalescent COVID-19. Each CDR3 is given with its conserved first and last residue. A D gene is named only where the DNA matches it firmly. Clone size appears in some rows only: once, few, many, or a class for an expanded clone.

CDR3: CASQGPSDEQYF
DNA: TGCGCCAGCCAGGGGCCTAGTGACGAGCAGTACTTC
size: .
D: .
V: TRBV4-1
J: TRBJ2-7

CDR3: CASSYTAAGANVLTF
DNA: TGCGCCAGCAGTTATACAGCCGCCGGGGCCAACGTCCTGACTTTC
size: .
D: .
V: TRBV5-1
J: TRBJ2-6

CDR3: CASRVQTDTGELFF
DNA: TGCGCCAGCAGGGTTCAGACAGACACCGGGGAGCTGTTTTTT
size: .
D: .
V: TRBV5-1
J: TRBJ2-2

CDR3: CASSESWDRRGVGQYF
DNA: TGTGCCAGCAGTGAATCCTGGGATCGACGGGGGGTAGGGCAGTACTTC
size: .
D: TRBD2
V: TRBV25-1
J: TRBJ2-7

CDR3: CASSLDSNYGYTF
DNA: TGTGCCAGCAGCTTGGACAGCAACTATGGCTACACCTTC
size: .
D: .
V: TRBV11-2
J: TRBJ1-2

CDR3: CASSTRRGYEQYF
DNA: TGTGCCAGCAGTACCCGACGGGGCTACGAGCAGTACTTC
size: .
D: .
V: TRBV6-6
J: TRBJ2-7

CDR3: CASSPDKPKLFF
DNA: TGTGCCAGCAGTCCCGACAAGCCCAAACTGTTTTTT
size: .
D: .
V: TRBV2
J: TRBJ1-4

CDR3: CASSSELAGGLREQFF
DNA: TGTGCCAGCAGCTCAGAACTAGCGGGGGGGCTGAGGGAGCAGTTCTTC
size: .
D: TRBD2
V: TRBV11-1
J: TRBJ2-1

CDR3: CASSVAPTDNQPQHF
DNA: TGTGCCAGCAGCGTAGCTCCGACAGACAATCAGCCCCAGCATTTT
size: .
D: .
V: TRBV9
J: TRBJ1-5

CDR3: CASRPGGTGNSPLHF
DNA: TGCGCCAGCAGGCCCGGAGGGACGGGGAATTCACCCCTCCACTTT
size: .
D: .
V: TRBV5-1
J: TRBJ1-6

CDR3: CASSIGEGDGYTF
DNA: TGTGCCAGTAGTATAGGGGAGGGGGATGGCTACACCTTC
size: .
D: .
V: TRBV19
J: TRBJ1-2

CDR3: CASSSAQAGGYTF
DNA: TGTGCCAGCAGTTCGGCACAGGCAGGAGGCTACACCTTC
size: .
D: .
V: TRBV12-3/TRBV12-4
J: TRBJ1-2

CDR3: CAIQGGQGPNTEAFF
DNA: TGCGCCATCCAAGGGGGTCAAGGGCCAAACACTGAAGCTTTCTTT
size: .
D: .
V: TRBV10-2
J: TRBJ1-1

CDR3: CASSEPNREEKLFF
DNA: TGTGCCAGCAGTGAACCTAATAGGGAGGAAAAACTGTTTTTT
size: few
D: .
V: TRBV25-1
J: TRBJ1-4

CDR3: CASIDGGSRGPQHF
DNA: TGTGCCAGTATAGACGGGGGATCGAGAGGGCCCCAGCATTTT
size: .
D: .
V: TRBV19
J: TRBJ1-5

CDR3: CASSSPTGGSNYGYTF
DNA: TGTGCCAGCAGTTCCCCAACAGGGGGCTCTAACTATGGCTACACCTTC
size: .
D: TRBD1
V: TRBV28
J: TRBJ1-2

CDR3: CASTTRDRGSGNTEAFF
DNA: TGCGCCAGCACTACCCGGGACAGGGGTTCAGGGAACACTGAAGCTTTCTTT
size: .
D: TRBD1
V: TRBV23-1
J: TRBJ1-1

CDR3: CAISVGTALNTEAFF
DNA: TGTGCCATCAGCGTGGGGACAGCTTTGAACACTGAAGCTTTCTTT
size: once
D: TRBD1
V: TRBV10-3
J: TRBJ1-1

CDR3: CASKSVGPNTEAFF
DNA: TGTGCCAGCAAGTCCGTCGGTCCCAACACTGAAGCTTTCTTT
size: .
D: .
V: TRBV6-5
J: TRBJ1-1

CDR3: CASSPQSGISGNTIYF
DNA: TGTGCCAGCAGCCCCCAGTCAGGGATCTCTGGAAACACCATATATTTT
size: .
D: .
V: TRBV3-1/TRBV3-2
J: TRBJ1-3

CDR3: CATRWGSGTGELFF
DNA: TGTGCCACCCGGTGGGGCTCTGGCACCGGGGAGCTGTTTTTT
size: .
D: .
V: TRBV2
J: TRBJ2-2

CDR3: CATSDFTRNYGYTF
DNA: TGTGCCACCAGTGATTTTACACGTAACTATGGCTACACCTTC
size: .
D: .
V: TRBV24-1
J: TRBJ1-2

CDR3: CASSPRGRGPNQPQHF
DNA: TGTGCCAGCAGCCCTCGGGGCAGGGGTCCGAATCAGCCCCAGCATTTT
size: .
D: .
V: TRBV6-2/TRBV6-3
J: TRBJ1-5

CDR3: CASSIDEDIYYNEQFF
DNA: TGTGCCAGTAGTATAGACGAGGACATCTACTACAATGAGCAGTTCTTC
size: once
D: .
V: TRBV19
J: TRBJ2-1

CDR3: CASTGTQGYQPQHF
DNA: TGTGCCAGCACAGGGACGCAGGGATATCAGCCCCAGCATTTT
size: .
D: .
V: TRBV19
J: TRBJ1-5

CDR3: CASSSLTGANEKLFF
DNA: TGTGCCAGCAGCTCGCTGACAGGGGCTAATGAAAAACTGTTTTTT
size: .
D: TRBD1
V: TRBV7-9
J: TRBJ1-4

CDR3: CASSRRDGYTF
DNA: TGTGCCAGCAGCCGCCGCGATGGCTACACCTTC
size: .
D: .
V: TRBV3-1/TRBV3-2
J: TRBJ1-2

CDR3: CASSLPRSYEQYF
DNA: TGTGCCAGCAGCTTGCCTCGCTCCTACGAGCAGTACTTC
size: few
D: .
V: TRBV5-6
J: TRBJ2-7